This T cell receptor (beta chain) is drawn from a study of T cell responses to AZD1222 COVID-19 vaccine. Germline CDR1 and CDR2: SNHLY and FYNNEI. The CDR3 runs 15 residues. V was pared by 7 bases and J by 0 bases, with 13 bases between. Produced via immunoSEQ multiplex PCR; TCRdb's table is partial and in-frame only. The sample lists some 140,000 clones, over 85% occurring once. The chain links TRBV2 to TRBJ1-3; D is unresolved. The sequencing here drew on peripheral blood, taken on day 0 of AZD1222 vaccination. This TCR was recovered from an adult in good health. The CDR3 sequence: CASISDSSSGNTIYF. The CDR3 bases are TGTGCCAGCATATCGGACTCGTCCTCTGGAAACACCATATATTTT. Based on the CDR3 plus reference TRBV2 and TRBJ1-3, the full variable domain is EPEVTQTPSHQVTQMGQEVILRCVPISNHLYFYWYRQILGQKVEFLVSFYNNEISEKSEIFDDQFSVERPDGSNFTLKIRSTKLEDSAMYFCASISDSSSGNTIYFGEGSWLTVV.